What follows describes a single T cell receptor (beta chain). The data were obtained in a study of blood T cell repertoires in COVID-19. Across the study: The United States, Italy and Spain provided the acute and convalescent COVID-19 samples. Sources were T cells, B-cell-depleted T cells, or PBMCs; the material itself was cDNA or gDNA.

Per the original methods: Reference gene primer amplification in the assay estimated nucleated cell counts. The method was immunoSEQ multiplex PCR; TCRdb's version includes in-frame clones alone and lacks a portion of them. That table gives V, J and clone size, and the DNA gave D and trimming. Found here are hundreds of thousands of clones, nearly 90% of them singletons; the top ten hold approximately 2%. Which cohort a participant joined came from the clinical history participants gave. With 4 bases removed from V and 2 bases from J, the gap between germline ends came to 16 bases. Germline V lookup: CDR1 SGHTA, CDR2 FQGNSA. The CDR3 length is 16 residues.

The TCR originated in a woman aged 18-30 years with acute COVID-19. Sequencing was performed on PBMCs or T cells enriched from blood (not recorded which). V usage is TRBV7-2 and J usage is TRBJ2-3; D is possibly TRBD2 (7 bases). CDR3 amino acids: CASSSIGGGATDTQYF. In nucleotides, the CDR3 is TGTGCCAGCAGCTCCATTGGAGGGGGGGCCACAGATACGCAGTATTTT.